This T cell receptor beta chain was retrieved from a study of Graves' ophthalmopathy and Graves' hyperthyroidism. This clonotype appeared a few times. A junction end diverges from the germline sequence, so it may reflect a read error. The authors diagnosed from clinical symptoms, serum thyroxine, TRAb, thyroid ultrasound and orbital computed tomography. The authors amplified TCR beta CDR3 regions, and they did so from RNA transcripts for repertoire sequencing. In the first round, RT-PCR was carried out with HTBI primers, and a multiplex PCR formed the second round. MiXCR was run by TCRdb on the multiplex PCR reads, yielding one entry per CDR3 protein. The table shows 650,000 to 900,000 distinct CDR3 sequences, with around 40% occurring only once. The sequenced sample was peripheral blood. The receptor's source is an adult man with Graves' ophthalmopathy.

The CDR3 protein is CASSSPRGETGYEQYF. CDR3 DNA sequence: TGTGCCAGCAGCTCTCCACGAGGCGAGACAGGATACGAGCAGTACTTC. This rearrangement joins TRBV10-2 to TRBJ2-7; tentatively, D is TRBD1 (6 bases). The germline CDR1 and CDR2 sequences are WSHSY and SAAADI. This CDR3 region has 16 residues.